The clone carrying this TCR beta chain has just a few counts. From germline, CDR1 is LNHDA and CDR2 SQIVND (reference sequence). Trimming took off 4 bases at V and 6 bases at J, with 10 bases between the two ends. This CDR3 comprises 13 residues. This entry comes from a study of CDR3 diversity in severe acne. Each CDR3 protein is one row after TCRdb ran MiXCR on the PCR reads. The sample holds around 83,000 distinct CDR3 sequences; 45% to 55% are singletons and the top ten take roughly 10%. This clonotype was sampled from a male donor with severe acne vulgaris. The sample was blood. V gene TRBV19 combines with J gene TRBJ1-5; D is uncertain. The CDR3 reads CASSRKVGQPQHF. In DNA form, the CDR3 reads TGTGCCAGTAGTAGGAAGGTGGGTCAGCCCCAGCATTTT. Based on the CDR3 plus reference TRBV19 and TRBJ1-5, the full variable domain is DGGITQSPKYLFRKEGQNVTLSCEQNLNHDAMYWYRQDPGQGLRLIYYSQIVNDFQKGDIAEGYSVSREKKESFPLTVTSAQKNPTAFYLCASSRKVGQPQHFGDGTRLSIL.